This T cell receptor beta chain was identified during a study of OX40 agonist ivuxolimab in advanced cancers. Study summary: Having had anti-PD-1, anti-PD-L1 or anti-CTLA-4 therapy before was allowed, and about 42% had some. Three partial responders included one hepatocellular carcinoma patient and two cutaneous melanoma patients.

Systemic immunosuppression or autoimmune disease history was grounds to exclude patients. V lost 8 bases and J 9 bases, leaving 20 bases between the germline ends. CDR3 length equals 15 residues. The germline V gene encodes CDR1 SEHNR and CDR2 FQNEAQ (reference sequence). Study-level findings and limits: Clonal expansion by week 6 occurred in CD4+ and CD8+ blood T cells (at 0.1 to 3.0 mg/kg).

Method: immunoSEQ multiplex PCR; TCRdb's copy keeps in-frame clones and lacks some. The sample has fewer than 50,000 clones; more than 70% are singletons. Concerning this clone: Its antigen is unidentified.

The chain uses TRBV7-9 and TRBJ2-6; tentative D call: TRBD1 (7 bases). This clonotype was obtained from an adult with an advanced solid tumor such as melanoma, head and neck, liver or kidney cancer. This specimen consisted of CD4+ or CD8+ T cells sorted from blood, obtained in a trial of the OX40 agonist ivuxolimab. The CDR3 is CASPPHRGGYNVLTF. Here the CDR3 DNA reads TGTGCCAGCCCTCCTCACAGGGGAGGCTACAACGTCCTGACTTTC.